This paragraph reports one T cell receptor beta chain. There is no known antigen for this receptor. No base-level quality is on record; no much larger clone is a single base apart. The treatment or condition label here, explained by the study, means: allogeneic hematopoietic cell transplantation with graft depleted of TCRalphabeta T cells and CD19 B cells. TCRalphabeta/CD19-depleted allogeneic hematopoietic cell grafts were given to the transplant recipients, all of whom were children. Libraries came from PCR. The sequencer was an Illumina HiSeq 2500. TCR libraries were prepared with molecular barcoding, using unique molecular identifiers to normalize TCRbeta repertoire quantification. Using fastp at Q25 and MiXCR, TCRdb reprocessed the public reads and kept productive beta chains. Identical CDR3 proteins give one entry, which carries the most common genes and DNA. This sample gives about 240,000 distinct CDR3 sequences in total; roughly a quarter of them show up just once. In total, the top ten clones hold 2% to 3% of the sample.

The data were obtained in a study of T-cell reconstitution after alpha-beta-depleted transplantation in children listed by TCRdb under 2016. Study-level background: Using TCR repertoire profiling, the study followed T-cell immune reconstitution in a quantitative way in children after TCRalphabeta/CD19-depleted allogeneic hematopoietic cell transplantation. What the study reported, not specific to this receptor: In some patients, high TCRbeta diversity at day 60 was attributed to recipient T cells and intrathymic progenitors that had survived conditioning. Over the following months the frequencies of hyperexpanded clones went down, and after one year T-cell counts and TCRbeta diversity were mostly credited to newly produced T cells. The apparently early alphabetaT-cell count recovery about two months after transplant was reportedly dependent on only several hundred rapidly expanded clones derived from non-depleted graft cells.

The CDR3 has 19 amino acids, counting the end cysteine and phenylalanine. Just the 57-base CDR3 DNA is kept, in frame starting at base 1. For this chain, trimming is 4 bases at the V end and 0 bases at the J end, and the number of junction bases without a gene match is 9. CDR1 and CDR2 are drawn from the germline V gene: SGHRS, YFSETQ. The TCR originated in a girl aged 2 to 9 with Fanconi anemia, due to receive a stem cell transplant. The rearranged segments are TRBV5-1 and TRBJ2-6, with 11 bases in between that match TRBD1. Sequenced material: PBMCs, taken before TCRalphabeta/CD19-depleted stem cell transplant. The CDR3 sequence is CASSPGQGAPNSGANVLTF. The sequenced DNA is TGCGCCAGCAGCCCAGGACAGGGGGCGCCGAACTCTGGGGCCAACGTCCTGACTTTC.